What follows are 11 T cell receptor beta chains derived from one specimen sequenced in a study of cytomegalovirus exposure and HLA in healthy donors. Primers for the PCR totalled 60 Vbeta and 13 Jbeta. Measured with immunoSEQ multiplex PCR; TCRdb has only the in-frame clones, and not every one. The table shows 250,000 to 350,000 clones, with 80% occurring only once. Sample: PBMCs. These receptors were collected from a girl aged 2-10 years in good health and CMV-seronegative.

The rearrangement uses TRBV4-2 and TRBJ2-1, with TRBD2 matching 7 bases. This CDR3 has 17 amino acids. V shed 6 bases, J shed 4 bases, and the junction held 15 bases outside the gene matches. Germline CDR1 is LGHNA and CDR2 is YNFKEQ. CDR3 DNA sequence: TGTGCCAGCAGTCTTAGCAGGGAGCGGGGCCTATACAATGAGCAGTTCTTC. Translating it yields CASSLSRERGLYNEQFF.

The chain recombines TRBV2 with TRBJ1-4, with 7 bases aligning to TRBD1. Trimming removed 5 bases from V and 0 bases from J; junction bases left unmatched: 3. This CDR3 has 15 residues. From germline, CDR1 is SNHLY and CDR2 FYNNEI. DNA for the CDR3: TGTGCCAGCAGTCAAGGGACAGCAACTAATGAAAAACTGTTTTTT. It yields the protein CASSQGTATNEKLFF.

The chain joins TRBV5-4 to TRBJ2-4; 7 positions agree with TRBD1. This CDR3 is 16 amino acids long. Germline V gene lookup returns CDR1 SGHNT and CDR2 YYREEE (reference sequence). The J segment lost 0 bases and the V segment lost 2 bases, leaving 5 bases of the junction unmatched. The CDR3 spells CASSFLRTGAKNIQYF. In DNA form, the CDR3 reads TGTGCCAGCAGCTTTCTTAGGACAGGAGCCAAAAACATTCAGTACTTC.

This clone was detected once. The J gene is TRBJ2-3, the V gene TRBV19, with 8 bases matching TRBD2. There are 16 residues in the CDR3. The trim removed 2 bases at V and 3 bases at J, leaving 7 bases unmatched. Germline V gives CDR1 LNHDA, CDR2 SQIVND (reference sequence). The CDR3 is CASSIPPSGRTDTQYF. Written as DNA, the CDR3 is TGTGCCAGTAGTATACCGCCCAGCGGGAGAACAGATACGCAGTATTTT.

This clone has a handful of counts. The chain joins TRBV7-9 to TRBJ2-1; weak D call: TRBD2 (7 bases). The CDR3 spans 16 residues. V was trimmed by 4 bases and J by 8 bases, leaving 21 bases between them. Germline values: CDR1 SEHNR, CDR2 FQNEAQ (reference sequence). CDR3 in amino acids: CASSSLGGARFYEQFF. In DNA form, the CDR3 reads TGTGCCAGCAGCTCCCTAGGGGGGGCCCGTTTCTATGAGCAGTTCTTC.

The chain has TRBV2 and TRBJ2-1; D is possibly TRBD1 (5 bases). Germline V gene lookup returns CDR1 SNHLY and CDR2 FYNNEI. This CDR3 region has 12 residues. The V gene lost 8 bases and the J gene lost 1 base, with 6 bases spanning the gap. The chain's CDR3 is CASSGSYNEQFF. CDR3 in DNA: TGTGCCAGCTCAGGGTCCTACAATGAGCAGTTCTTC.

V gene TRBV7-3 combines with J gene TRBJ2-3; the match to TRBD2 covers 12 bases. CDR3 size: 18 residues. With 5 bases clipped from V and 0 bases from J, the junction kept 9 bases outside the gene matches. The V gene's germline CDR1 is SGHTA and CDR2 FQGTGA. In DNA form, the CDR3 reads TGTGCCAGCAGCACACTAGCGGGAGGCATTACAAGCACAGATACGCAGTATTTT. This sequence encodes CASSTLAGGITSTDTQYF.

The V and J genes are TRBV6-5 and TRBJ1-1; 7 bases are shared with TRBD1. The CDR3 covers 11 residues. Germline CDR1 and CDR2: MNHEY and SVGAGI. V lost 3 bases, J lost 10 bases, and 2 bases stayed unmatched. The CDR3 nucleotides read TGTGCCAGCAGTTATTCAGGGGGAGCTTTCTTT. Translated: CASSYSGGAFF.

This chain connects TRBV19 to TRBJ2-1; tentatively, D is TRBD2 (6 bases). Trimming shortened V by 5 bases and J by 0 bases, and 11 bases separated the two germline ends. Germline CDR1 and CDR2: LNHDA and SQIVND (reference sequence). This CDR3 region has 15 residues. This CDR3 is CASSPSDYSYNEQFF. The CDR3 DNA reads as TGTGCCAGTAGTCCTAGCGATTACTCCTACAATGAGCAGTTCTTC. Variable domain in full (rest from reference TRBV19 and TRBJ2-1): DGGITQSPKYLFRKEGQNVTLSCEQNLNHDAMYWYRQDPGQGLRLIYYSQIVNDFQKGDIAEGYSVSREKKESFPLTVTSAQKNPTAFYLCASSPSDYSYNEQFFGPGTRLTVL.

This sequence joins TRBV29-1 and TRBJ1-2; weak D call: TRBD1 (5 bases). Per the germline V gene, CDR1 is SQVTM and CDR2 is ANQGSEA. The CDR3 covers 11 residues. Between the trimmed V and J ends, which lost 7 bases and 4 bases, there was a span of 10 bases. This CDR3 reads CSATGAYGYTF. CDR3 in DNA: TGCAGCGCAACAGGAGCCTATGGCTACACCTTC. The full variable domain, its missing parts supplied by reference TRBV29-1 and TRBJ1-2, is SAVISQKPSRDICQRGTSLTIQCQVDSQVTMMFWYRQQPGQSLTLIATANQGSEATYESGFVIDKFPISRPNLTFSTLTVSNMSPEDSSIYLCSATGAYGYTFGSGTRLTVV.

The gene calls are TRBV7-9 and TRBJ2-3; D perhaps matches TRBD1 (6 bases). Germline lookup yields CDR1 SEHNR and CDR2 FQNEAQ (reference sequence). Deletions cut 4 bases from V and 6 bases from J, with 23 bases between. The CDR3 contains 17 residues. The CDR3 sequence is CASSSPQGWRLTDTQYF. In nucleotides, the CDR3 is TGTGCCAGCAGCTCCCCCCAGGGGTGGCGCCTCACGGATACGCAGTATTTT.